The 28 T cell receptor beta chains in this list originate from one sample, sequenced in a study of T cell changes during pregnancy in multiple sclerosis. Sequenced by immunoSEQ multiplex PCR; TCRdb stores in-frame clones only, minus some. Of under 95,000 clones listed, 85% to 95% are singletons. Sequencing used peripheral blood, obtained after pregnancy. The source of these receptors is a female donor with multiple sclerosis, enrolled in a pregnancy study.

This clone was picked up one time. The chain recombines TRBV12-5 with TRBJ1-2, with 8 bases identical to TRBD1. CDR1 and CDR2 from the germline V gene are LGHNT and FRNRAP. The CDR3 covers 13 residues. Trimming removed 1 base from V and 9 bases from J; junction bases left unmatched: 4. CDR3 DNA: TGTGCTAGTGGTTTGGGCGGGACAGGAAGCTACACCTTC. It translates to CASGLGGTGSYTF. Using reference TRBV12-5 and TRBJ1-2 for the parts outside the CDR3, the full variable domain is DARVTQTPRHKVTEMGQEVTMRCQPILGHNTVFWYRQTMMQGLELLAYFRNRAPLDDSGMPKDRFSAEMPDATLATLKIQPSEPRDSAVYFCASGLGGTGSYTFGSGTRLTVV.

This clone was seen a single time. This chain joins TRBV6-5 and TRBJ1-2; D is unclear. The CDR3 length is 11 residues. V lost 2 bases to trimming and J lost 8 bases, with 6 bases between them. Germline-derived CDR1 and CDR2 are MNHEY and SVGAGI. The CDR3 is CASSYLGGYTF. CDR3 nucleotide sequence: TGTGCCAGCAGTTACCTAGGAGGCTACACCTTC.

CDR3 residues: CASSPLDKTNYGYTF. CDR3 in DNA: TGTGCCAGCAGTCCCCTCGACAAGACTAACTATGGCTACACCTTC. The chain employs TRBV6-5 and TRBJ1-2, with D uncertain. V was cut by 5 bases and J by 0 bases, with 13 bases left in between. Germline V lookup: CDR1 MNHEY, CDR2 SVGAGI. The CDR3 totals 15 residues.

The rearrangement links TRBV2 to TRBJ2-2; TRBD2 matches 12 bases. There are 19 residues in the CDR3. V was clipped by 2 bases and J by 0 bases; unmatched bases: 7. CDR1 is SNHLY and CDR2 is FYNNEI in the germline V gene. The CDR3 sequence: CASSELLAGGKTNTGELFF. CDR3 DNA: TGTGCCAGCAGTGAACTGCTAGCGGGGGGGAAAACGAACACCGGGGAGCTGTTTTTT.

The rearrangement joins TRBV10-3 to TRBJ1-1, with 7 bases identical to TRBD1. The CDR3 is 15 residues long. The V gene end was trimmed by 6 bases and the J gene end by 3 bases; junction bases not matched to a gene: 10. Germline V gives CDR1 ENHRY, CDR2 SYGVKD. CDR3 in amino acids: CAIRPSRDSYTEAFF. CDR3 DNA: TGTGCCATCAGACCGTCCCGGGACAGTTACACTGAAGCTTTCTTT.

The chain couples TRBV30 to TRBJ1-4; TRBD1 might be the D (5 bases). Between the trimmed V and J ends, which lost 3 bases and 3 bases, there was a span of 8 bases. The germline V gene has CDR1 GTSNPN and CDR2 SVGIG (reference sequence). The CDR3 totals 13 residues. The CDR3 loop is CAWRGPANEKLFF. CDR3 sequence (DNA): TGTGCCTGGAGGGGGCCTGCTAATGAAAAACTGTTTTTT.

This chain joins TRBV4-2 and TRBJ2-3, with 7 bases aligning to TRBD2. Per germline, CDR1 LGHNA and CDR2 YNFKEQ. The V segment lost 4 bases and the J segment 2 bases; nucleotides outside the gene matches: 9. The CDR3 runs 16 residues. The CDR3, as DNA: TGTGCCAGCAGCCCTTCGGGGCTAGCGGTCACAGATACGCAGTATTTT. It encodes CASSPSGLAVTDTQYF.

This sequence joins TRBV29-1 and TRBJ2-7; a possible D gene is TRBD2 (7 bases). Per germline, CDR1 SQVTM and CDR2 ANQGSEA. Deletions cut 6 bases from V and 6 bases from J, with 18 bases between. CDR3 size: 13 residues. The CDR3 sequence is CSVGGAPQFEQYF. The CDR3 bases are TGCAGCGTGGGGGGGGCTCCCCAGTTCGAGCAGTACTTC.

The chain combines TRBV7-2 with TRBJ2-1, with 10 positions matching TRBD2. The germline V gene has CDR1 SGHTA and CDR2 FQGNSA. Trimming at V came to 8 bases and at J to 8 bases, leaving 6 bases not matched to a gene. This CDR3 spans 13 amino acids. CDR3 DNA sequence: TGTGCCAGCTCTGAGCGGGGGGGCCATGAGCAGTTCTTC. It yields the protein CASSERGGHEQFF.

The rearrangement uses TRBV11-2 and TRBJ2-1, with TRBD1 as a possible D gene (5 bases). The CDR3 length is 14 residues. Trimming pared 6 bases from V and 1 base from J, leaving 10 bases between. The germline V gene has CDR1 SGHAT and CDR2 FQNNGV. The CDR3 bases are TGTGCCAGCAGTACCCAGGGTTCCTACAATGAGCAGTTCTTC. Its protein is CASSTQGSYNEQFF. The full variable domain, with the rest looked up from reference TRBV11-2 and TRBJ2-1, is EAGVAQSPRYKIIEKRQSVAFWCNPISGHATLYWYQQILGQGPKLLIQFQNNGVVDDSQLPKDRFSAERLKGVDSTLKIQPAKLEDSAVYLCASSTQGSYNEQFFGPGTRLTVL.

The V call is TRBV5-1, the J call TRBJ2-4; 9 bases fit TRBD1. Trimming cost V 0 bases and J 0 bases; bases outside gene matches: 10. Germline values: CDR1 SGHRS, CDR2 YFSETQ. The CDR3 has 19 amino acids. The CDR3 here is CASSLGRDRVPAAKNIQYF. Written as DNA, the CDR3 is TGCGCCAGCAGCTTGGGACGGGACAGGGTCCCGGCAGCCAAAAACATTCAGTACTTC.

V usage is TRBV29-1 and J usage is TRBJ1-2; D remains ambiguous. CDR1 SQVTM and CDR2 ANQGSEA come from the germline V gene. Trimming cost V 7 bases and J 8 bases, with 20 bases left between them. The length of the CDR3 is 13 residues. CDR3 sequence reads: CSGGSQDPRGYTF. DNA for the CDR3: TGCAGCGGAGGGAGCCAGGACCCTAGGGGCTACACCTTC.

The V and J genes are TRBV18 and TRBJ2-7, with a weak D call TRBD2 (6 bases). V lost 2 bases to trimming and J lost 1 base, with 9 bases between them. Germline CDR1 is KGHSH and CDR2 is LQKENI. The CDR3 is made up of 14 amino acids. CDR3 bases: TGTGCCAGCTCACCAGTTCGGGGGTCCTACGAGCAGTACTTC. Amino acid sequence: CASSPVRGSYEQYF.

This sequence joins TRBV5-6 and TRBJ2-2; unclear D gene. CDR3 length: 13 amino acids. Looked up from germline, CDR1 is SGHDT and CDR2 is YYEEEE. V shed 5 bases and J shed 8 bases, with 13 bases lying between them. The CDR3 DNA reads TGTGCCAGCAGGCCTGTGGGCACGGGGGAGCTGTTTTTT. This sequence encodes CASRPVGTGELFF.

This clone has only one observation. The CDR3 DNA reads TGTGCCAGCAGCTTGGAAGGACGGACAAACACTGAAGCTTTCTTT. Amino acids: CASSLEGRTNTEAFF. V usage is TRBV5-4 and J usage is TRBJ1-1; TRBD1 is a possible D gene (5 bases). Germline-derived CDR1 and CDR2 are SGHNT and YYREEE (reference sequence). The CDR3 runs to 15 residues. Trimming took off 0 bases at V and 2 bases at J, with 11 bases between the two ends.

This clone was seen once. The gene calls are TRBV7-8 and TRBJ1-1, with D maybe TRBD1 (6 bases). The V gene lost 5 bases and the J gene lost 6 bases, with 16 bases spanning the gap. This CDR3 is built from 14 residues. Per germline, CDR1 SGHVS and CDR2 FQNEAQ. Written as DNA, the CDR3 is TGTGCCAGCAGCCCGCGGCGGGGGCGCTCTGAAGCTTTCTTT. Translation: CASSPRRGRSEAFF. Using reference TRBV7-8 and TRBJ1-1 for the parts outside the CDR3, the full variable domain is GAGVSQSPRYKVAKRGQDVALRCDPISGHVSLFWYQQALGQGPEFLTYFQNEAQLDKSGLPSDRFFAERPEGSVSTLKIQRTQQEDSAVYLCASSPRRGRSEAFFGQGTRLTVV.

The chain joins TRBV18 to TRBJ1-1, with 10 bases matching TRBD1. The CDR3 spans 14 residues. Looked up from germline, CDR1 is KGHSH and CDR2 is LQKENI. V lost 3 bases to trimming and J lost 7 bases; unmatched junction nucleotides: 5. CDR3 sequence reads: CASSPLDRGGEAFF. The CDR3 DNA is TGTGCCAGCTCACCCTTGGACAGGGGGGGTGAAGCTTTCTTT.

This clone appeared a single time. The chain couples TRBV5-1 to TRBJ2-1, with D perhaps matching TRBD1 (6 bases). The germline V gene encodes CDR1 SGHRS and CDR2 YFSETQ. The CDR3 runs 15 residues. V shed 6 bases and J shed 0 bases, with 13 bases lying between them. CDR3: CASTLQGSSYNEQFF. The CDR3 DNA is TGCGCCAGCACACTACAGGGAAGCTCCTACAATGAGCAGTTCTTC.

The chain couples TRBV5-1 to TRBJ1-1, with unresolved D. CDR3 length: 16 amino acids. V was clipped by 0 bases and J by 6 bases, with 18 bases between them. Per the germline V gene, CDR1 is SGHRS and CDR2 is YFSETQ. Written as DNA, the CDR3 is TGCGCCAGCAGCTTGGATTGGGGTGGCGGGAGAGCTGAAGCTTTCTTT. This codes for CASSLDWGGGRAEAFF.

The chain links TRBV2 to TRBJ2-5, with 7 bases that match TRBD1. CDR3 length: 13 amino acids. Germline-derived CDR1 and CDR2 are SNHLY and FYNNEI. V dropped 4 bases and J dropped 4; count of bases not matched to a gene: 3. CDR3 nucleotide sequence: TGTGCCAGCAGTGTGACAGGGTCAGAGACCCAGTACTTC. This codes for CASSVTGSETQYF.

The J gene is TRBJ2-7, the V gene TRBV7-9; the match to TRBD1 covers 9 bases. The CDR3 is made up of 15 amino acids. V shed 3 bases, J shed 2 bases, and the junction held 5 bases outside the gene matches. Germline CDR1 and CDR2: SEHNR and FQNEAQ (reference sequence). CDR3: CASSFGQGSTYEQYF. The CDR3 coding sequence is TGTGCCAGCAGCTTCGGACAGGGGTCTACCTACGAGCAGTACTTC.

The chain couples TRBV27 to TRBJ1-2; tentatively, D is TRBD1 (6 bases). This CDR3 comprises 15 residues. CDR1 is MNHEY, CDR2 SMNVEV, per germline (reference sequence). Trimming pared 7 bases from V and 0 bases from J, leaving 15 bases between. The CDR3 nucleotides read TGTGCCAGCACCAAGACAGGCCCCGCTAACTATGGCTACACCTTC. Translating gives CASTKTGPANYGYTF.

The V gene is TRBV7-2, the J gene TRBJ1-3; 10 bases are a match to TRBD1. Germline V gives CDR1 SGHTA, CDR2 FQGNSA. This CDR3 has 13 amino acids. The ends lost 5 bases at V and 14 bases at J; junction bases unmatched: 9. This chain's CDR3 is CASSQGQGKRLYF. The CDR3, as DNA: TGTGCCAGCAGCCAGGGACAGGGGAAGAGGCTATATTTT.

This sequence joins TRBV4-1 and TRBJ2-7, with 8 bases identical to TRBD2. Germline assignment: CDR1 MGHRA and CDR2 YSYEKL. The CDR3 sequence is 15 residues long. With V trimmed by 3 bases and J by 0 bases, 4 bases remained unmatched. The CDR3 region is CASSQERGTSYEQYF. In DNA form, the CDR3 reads TGCGCCAGCAGCCAGGAGCGGGGGACCTCCTACGAGCAGTACTTC.

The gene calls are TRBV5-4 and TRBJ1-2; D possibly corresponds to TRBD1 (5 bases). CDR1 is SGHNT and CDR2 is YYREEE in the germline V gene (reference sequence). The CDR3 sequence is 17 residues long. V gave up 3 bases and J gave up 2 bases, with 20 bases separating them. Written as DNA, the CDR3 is TGTGCCAGCAGCTCTGGGGTTATGGGGGGGAAGAACTATGGCTACACCTTC. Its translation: CASSSGVMGGKNYGYTF.

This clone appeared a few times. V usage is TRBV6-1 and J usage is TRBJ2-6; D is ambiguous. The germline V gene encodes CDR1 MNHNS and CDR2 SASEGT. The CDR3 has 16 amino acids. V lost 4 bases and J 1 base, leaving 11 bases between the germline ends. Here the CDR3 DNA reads TGTGCCAGCAGTGCTCGACCGACATCTGGGGCCAACGTCCTGACTTTC. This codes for CASSARPTSGANVLTF.

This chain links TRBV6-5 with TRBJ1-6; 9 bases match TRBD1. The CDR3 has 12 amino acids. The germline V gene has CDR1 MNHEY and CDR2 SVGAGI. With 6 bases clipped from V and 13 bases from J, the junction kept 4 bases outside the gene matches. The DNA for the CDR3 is TGTGCCAGCAGCCACAGGGGGCCGCCCCTCCACTTT. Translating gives CASSHRGPPLHF.

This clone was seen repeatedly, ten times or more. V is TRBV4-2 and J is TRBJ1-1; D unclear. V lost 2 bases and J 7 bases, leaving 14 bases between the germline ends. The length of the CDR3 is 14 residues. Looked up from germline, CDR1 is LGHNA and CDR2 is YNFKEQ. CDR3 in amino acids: CASSQTDKANEAFF. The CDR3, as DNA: TGTGCCAGCAGCCAAACTGACAAAGCAAATGAAGCTTTCTTT.